This is a list of T cell receptor beta chains from one sample in a study of blood T cell repertoires in COVID-19. Clones were sequenced by immunoSEQ multiplex PCR, and TCRdb holds only the in-frame ones, with some missing. Altogether approximately 150,000 clones are present, 75% to 90% being singletons, with the ten largest covering approximately 4%. Sample: PBMCs or T cells enriched from blood (not recorded which). All receptors come from a man in his fifties or sixties in a cohort exposed to, infected with or recovered from COVID-19 (not recorded which). Both conserved end residues are part of each CDR3. The order of the fields is CDR3 protein, J gene, V gene.

CDR3aa: CASTGVGNTIYF; j_gene: TRBJ1-3; v_gene: TRBV28
CDR3aa: CASSSSGPNTEAFF; j_gene: TRBJ1-1; v_gene: TRBV5-4
CDR3aa: CASSRGSSYEQYF; j_gene: TRBJ2-7; v_gene: TRBV5-4
CDR3aa: CSVEEQREVYNEQFF; j_gene: TRBJ2-1; v_gene: TRBV29-1
CDR3aa: CASSEFLSSVETDTQYF; j_gene: TRBJ2-3; v_gene: TRBV2
CDR3aa: CASSELAGGGTYEQYF; j_gene: TRBJ2-7; v_gene: TRBV6-1
CDR3aa: CASSVISAGRGTQYF; j_gene: TRBJ2-3; v_gene: TRBV7-9
CDR3aa: CATSDPDSELDTQYF; j_gene: TRBJ2-3; v_gene: TRBV24-1
CDR3aa: CASSDSSGNEQFF; j_gene: TRBJ2-1; v_gene: TRBV6-6
CDR3aa: CASSLVSGTDTQYF; j_gene: TRBJ2-3; v_gene: TRBV7-2
CDR3aa: CASSLSAKAAQPGGTIYF; j_gene: TRBJ1-3; v_gene: TRBV7-2
CDR3aa: CATSRGGRDSGNTIYF; j_gene: TRBJ1-3; v_gene: TRBV15
CDR3aa: CASSSDWVPDTQYF; j_gene: TRBJ2-3; v_gene: TRBV11-3
CDR3aa: CASSQDYPTANYGYTF; j_gene: TRBJ1-2; v_gene: TRBV3-1/TRBV3-2
CDR3aa: CASSVTGYEAEAFF; j_gene: TRBJ1-1; v_gene: TRBV7-9
CDR3aa: CASSFGTQYTDTQYF; j_gene: TRBJ2-3; v_gene: TRBV7-2
CDR3aa: CASSQDGVGRETQYF; j_gene: TRBJ2-5; v_gene: TRBV4-3
CDR3aa: CASSIVADIEKLFF; j_gene: TRBJ1-4; v_gene: TRBV19
CDR3aa: CASSLGYRIDTEAFF; j_gene: TRBJ1-1; v_gene: TRBV7-9
CDR3aa: CASSFELGQTYQETQYF; j_gene: TRBJ2-5; v_gene: TRBV28
CDR3aa: CASSNQGGPLVTEAFF; j_gene: TRBJ1-1; v_gene: TRBV18
CDR3aa: CASSEPGLLLEQFF; j_gene: TRBJ2-1; v_gene: TRBV6-1
CDR3aa: CASSLGLAGTSYEQYF; j_gene: TRBJ2-7; v_gene: TRBV5-1
CDR3aa: CASSMTGYNSPLHF; j_gene: TRBJ1-6; v_gene: TRBV28
CDR3aa: CASSLVSETQYF; j_gene: TRBJ2-5; v_gene: TRBV7-9
CDR3aa: CASSLTSRLYEQYF; j_gene: TRBJ2-7; v_gene: TRBV13
CDR3aa: CASRDRQGRRDIQYF; j_gene: TRBJ2-4; v_gene: TRBV28
CDR3aa: CATSGSQETQYF; j_gene: TRBJ2-5; v_gene: TRBV19
CDR3aa: CASSRDRFYGYTF; j_gene: TRBJ1-2; v_gene: TRBV2
CDR3aa: CATQSSGPTGGRSPHWRSYNEQFF; j_gene: TRBJ2-1; v_gene: TRBV15